The T cell receptor (beta chain) under discussion was sequenced for a study of cytomegalovirus exposure and HLA in healthy donors (dated by TCRdb to about 2017). In the study overall: An earlier analysis of about 530 of the donors reported roughly 300 Gb of sequence data and roughly 120 million unique TCR beta sequences obtained from about 179 million T cells. An early release covering roughly 600 HLA-typed donors comprised about 300 gigabases of sequencing data and around 80 million unique TCR sequences. Among the roughly 400 genotyped donors, approximately 81% belonged to the genetic ancestry cluster associated with self-reported Caucasian donors. The study was designed to test whether signatures of past pathogen exposure could be identified by cataloging public T cell receptors. The study used immunosequencing to profile the T cell repertoires of approximately 640 subjects and linked those repertoires to cytomegalovirus serostatus. Along with the approximately 620-subject first cohort, a separate validation cohort of some 130 different subjects was used. The study combined high-throughput TCR immunosequencing, statistical association of individual TCRs with disease status, and machine learning to predict cytomegalovirus infection status. A later analysis re-examined previously published TCR beta repertoires from more than 550 donors and added high-resolution HLA genotyping to investigate patterns of TCR occurrence. In the later analysis, no new phenotypic data were used to find candidate immune exposures; instead, reliance was placed on TCR beta sequences and their occurrence across donors. An earlier analysis of 450 to 750 of the donors used high-throughput TCR beta sequencing to judge whether each TCR beta V gene segment behaved as functional or pseudogenic. Alongside the repertoire data, information on donor age, sex, ethnicity and CMV serostatus was compiled. A later genetic analysis took genome-wide SNP genotypes for about 55% of the roughly 700 donors and used that subset as a discovery cohort. Every repertoire in the discovery cohort had been generated on one and the same sequencing platform. Class I and class II HLA loci were covered by the typing at four-digit resolution. Typing coverage differed by locus: A, B, C, DRB1 and DQB1 were typed in roughly 620-640 donors, DQA1 in around 500, DPA1 in around 600, and DPB1 in 400 to 490. Because of strong linkage in the cohort, roughly five DR-DQ haplotypes were treated as single units for association and clustering. Across approximately 420 genotyped donors of the cohort, an average of about 240,000 unique TCR beta nucleotide sequences per donor were sequenced, and roughly 18% of those sequences were non-productive. Findings and caveats that apply to the study as a whole: Because counts were too low, around 18 rarely observed V segments, including chromosome 9 orphons, were left out of the earlier analysis of 587 of the donors. Presence/absence analyses assumed roughly uniform sequencing depth across donors, an assumption that may not hold. When HLA alleles, especially DR and DQ, strongly co-occurred, attributing TCR associations to individual alleles was difficult. A later analysis reported that several top co-occurrence clusters appeared linked to parvovirus B19, influenza, CMV and Epstein-Barr virus. In this cohort, only TCR beta chains were sequenced, and detectable features were limited by the absence of alpha or paired-chain data. The classifier was reported to diagnose cytomegalovirus status with high specificity and sensitivity in both the original cohort and the validation cohort. According to the authors, the approach could potentially be generalized to other disease states and immunological phenotypes. A total of fewer than 200 TCR beta chains were listed by the study as associated with cytomegalovirus. A further reported finding was that TCR beta sequences accurately predicted the HLA-A and HLA-B alleles for most subjects in the first cohort. A group of highly shared sequence variants was considered likely to be a technical artifact of the sequencing pipeline. A later analysis associated 15,000 to 20,000 TCR beta sequences with specific HLA alleles at a false discovery rate of 0.05. Because HLA typing was unavailable for some donors at each locus, only the typed subset was used in association tests. In a later analysis, TCR association rates were found to vary across HLA loci, with the most associated TCRs seen for DRB1 alleles and the fewest for HLA-C alleles. Linkage disequilibrium might explain the correlated functional status among segregating V segments, but an unknown experimental factor could not be ruled out. In an earlier analysis of around 500 of the donors, most TCR beta V segments appeared in productive rearrangements about 87% or about 30% of the time, broadly matching IMGT annotations. In vitro tests confirmed that a few of the cytomegalovirus-associated TCR beta chains recognize cytomegalovirus antigens. The 87-base-pair reads could not distinguish some IMGT-functional V segments, including TRBV6-2 and TRBV6-3, so those segments were excluded. In a later genetic analysis, fewer N-insertions in productive TCRs were reported among donors in an Asian-associated ancestry cluster than the roughly 700-donor mean. Immune exposure information for the cohort was limited to CMV serostatus. V-gene and J-gene trimming of TCR beta chains was associated with a missense DCLRE1C variant in a later genetic analysis, and the association was replicated in an independent cohort. Most TCR sequences were observed very rarely across donors, whereas some public TCRs were present in many individuals. In a later analysis, most CMV-associated TCR beta chains were found to appear HLA-restricted, with HLA associations seemingly driven largely by CMV exposure. Compared with equally common non-associated chains, HLA-associated TCR beta chains in a later analysis were more clonally expanded and had lower generation probabilities.

As to this clone: Its antigen is unknown. Within one base of it there is no much larger clone, and no base qualities were kept.

The cohort consisted of 600 or so healthy bone marrow donors. At the time of sampling, every cohort member was nominally healthy, though immune exposures that went unrecorded were likely present. The donor tested CMV seronegative, placing the donor among the 350 or so seronegative members of the cohort. Each donor provided a peripheral blood sample, and peripheral blood mononuclear cells were used for TCR beta sequencing. The Qiagen DNeasy Blood Extraction Kit was used to extract genomic DNA from the blood cell samples. Library creation used the immunoSEQ multiplex PCR assay. A mixture of 60 forward primers for TCR Vbeta segments and 13 reverse primers for TCR Jbeta segments was used in the multiplex PCR. The CDR3 region of rearranged TCR beta genes was amplified from genomic DNA by a multiplex PCR assay. On the Illumina HiSeq System, the amplified TCR beta libraries were sequenced as 87-base-pair reads. The published analysis was carried out like this. Across the 700 or so repertoires, a later analysis counted 80 million or so unique TCR beta chains, approximately 10 million of which were shared by at least two donors. Raw reads were error-corrected and collapsed into unique sequences with a nearest-neighbor algorithm that merged closely related sequences to remove PCR and sequencing errors. CDR3 sequences were aligned to IMGT reference sequences to assign V, D and J gene segments. For a sequence to be retained, a match of at least six nucleotides to both a V gene segment and a J gene segment was required. Rearrangements were classified as productive when the CDR3 lacked stop codons and remained in frame with V and J, and all other rearrangements were classified as non-productive. Following IMGT convention, CDR3 was defined as the stretch from the second conserved V-encoded cysteine up to the conserved J-encoded phenylalanine. In an earlier analysis of roughly 580 of the donors, sequences lacking an unambiguous match to a single V gene segment were excluded. In an earlier analysis of around 590 of the donors, a V segment was called functional when productive rearrangements were above 56.7%, and segregating when the standard deviation between donors exceeded 5%. A statistical classification framework was developed to diagnose cytomegalovirus status using the catalog of TCR beta chain sequences. In a later analysis, TCR nucleotide sequences were compared against IMGT/GENE-DB human TR gene sequences so that V and J genes could be assigned. The TCRdist pipeline was used in a later analysis to assign CDR3 sequences and most-parsimonious VDJ recombination scenarios. A later analysis defined each TCR beta chain by its CDR3 amino acid sequence plus V-gene family, and excluded reads lacking a unique V-gene family. A later analysis removed several hundred highly shared, low-generation-probability nucleotide sequences to deal with suspected cross-contamination and a sequencing artifact. In a later analysis, a clonal expansion index for each public chain was calculated from normalized within-repertoire ranks of inferred template counts. Generation probabilities in a later analysis came from a VDJ recombination model fitted to out-of-frame rearrangements, and those results were checked against IGoR. Hypergeometric tests were used in a later analysis to score TCR-TCR, TCR-HLA and TCR-CMV co-occurrence, with a repertoire-size bias correction applied to the TCR pairs. To estimate false discovery rates, a later analysis permuted the HLA or CMV assignments 20 times. In a later analysis, co-occurring TCRs were grouped with DBSCAN, and TCRdist sequence similarity was added when clustering was performed within HLA-allele-positive subsets. For co-occurrence clustering, repertoires with fewer than 30,000 or more than 120,000 public chains were excluded, along with four or five repertoires with anomalous nucleotide sharing. TCRdb carries this immuneACCESS record with in-frame sequences only. Its versions omit some clonotypes, under half of them owing to an unresolved V gene in the studies checked, with the rest unexplained. The DNA gave D and trimming, while V, J and clone size come from that table. The sample table shows 85,000 to 120,000 clones, and 75% are seen once. Together, the top ten hold roughly 2.5% of the sample.

As encoded in the germline V gene (reference sequence), CDR1 is LNHDA while CDR2 is SQIVND. The junction shows trimming of 5 bases on V and 4 bases on J, plus 9 bases between the germline ends. The CDR3 has 14 amino acids, counting the end cysteine and phenylalanine. Of all the DNA, just the CDR3 is kept, 42 bases in frame from base 1. Sequenced input: PBMCs. The clonotype originates from a middle-aged man in good health and CMV-seronegative. The V gene is TRBV19 and the J gene is TRBJ1-6, and possibly TRBD1, on 6 matching bases. The bases are TGTGCCAGTAGTCCTGGACAGTATAATTCACCCCTCCACTTT. This translates into CASSPGQYNSPLHF. With all but the CDR3 taken from the reference TRBV19 and TRBJ1-6 genes, the full variable domain is: DGGITQSPKYLFRKEGQNVTLSCEQNLNHDAMYWYRQDPGQGLRLIYYSQIVNDFQKGDIAEGYSVSREKKESFPLTVTSAQKNPTAFYLCASSPGQYNSPLHFGNGTRLTVT.